The 22 T cell receptor beta chains below come from one sample, sequenced in a study of T cell responses to AZD1222 COVID-19 vaccine. Only in-frame clones appear in the TCRdb table, and some are missing; sequencing was by immunoSEQ multiplex PCR. The sample shows tens of thousands of clones, approximately 85% of them seen only once. The source material was peripheral blood, sampled on day 0 of AZD1222 vaccination. Receptors originate from an adult in good health.

The gene calls are TRBV5-1 and TRBJ2-1, with TRBD2 matching 7 bases. V was clipped by 3 bases and J by 9 bases; unmatched bases: 9. Per the germline V gene, CDR1 is SGHRS and CDR2 is YFSETQ. The CDR3 is 14 residues long. The CDR3 region is CASSSVTSSAEQFF. DNA for the CDR3: TGCGCCAGCAGCTCCGTGACTAGCTCTGCTGAGCAGTTCTTC.

V is TRBV5-6 and J is TRBJ1-1, with D possibly TRBD1 on 5 matching bases. This CDR3 comprises 13 residues. Germline V gives CDR1 SGHDT, CDR2 YYEEEE. The V end lost 0 bases, the J end lost 8 bases, and 11 bases lay between the germline ends. CDR3 DNA: TGTGCCAGCAGCTTGGGATTGGGACGGGAAGCTTTCTTT. This gives the protein CASSLGLGREAFF.

The rearrangement uses TRBV2 and TRBJ1-2; 7 bases map to TRBD1. J gave up 3 bases and V 3 bases, and 7 bases lay outside the gene matches. The germline V gene has CDR1 SNHLY and CDR2 FYNNEI. The CDR3 length is 15 residues. CDR3 in amino acids: CASSESGTDYYGYTF. Here the CDR3 DNA reads TGTGCCAGCAGTGAGTCCGGGACAGACTACTATGGCTACACCTTC.

This rearrangement joins TRBV6-6 to TRBJ2-7; 8 bases are shared with TRBD1. With V trimmed by 0 bases and J by 13 bases, 5 bases remained unmatched. The CDR3 extends over 12 amino acids. Per germline, CDR1 MNHNY and CDR2 SVGAGI (reference sequence). The CDR3 nucleotides are TGTGCCAGCAGTTACTCGGGGACAGGTATTTACTTC. Translation: CASSYSGTGIYF.

The chain has TRBV25-1 and TRBJ2-7; D is ambiguous. V was trimmed by 8 bases and J by 6 bases, leaving 14 bases between them. CDR3 size: 12 residues. From germline, CDR1 is MGHDK and CDR2 SYGVNS. The CDR3 nucleotides read TGTGCCAGCGGCCTGAATTTGGGCGAGCAGTACTTC. This codes for CASGLNLGEQYF.

This chain uses TRBV19 with TRBJ2-7; D is possibly TRBD1 (5 bases). The V end lost 7 bases, the J end lost 4 bases, and 14 bases lay between the germline ends. The germline CDR1 and CDR2 sequences are LNHDA and SQIVND (reference sequence). This CDR3 has 13 residues. The chain's CDR3 is CASMAGLGYEQYF. In DNA form, the CDR3 reads TGTGCCAGTATGGCAGGGCTCGGTTACGAGCAGTACTTC. Full variable domain (remainder filled in from reference TRBV19 and TRBJ2-7): DGGITQSPKYLFRKEGQNVTLSCEQNLNHDAMYWYRQDPGQGLRLIYYSQIVNDFQKGDIAEGYSVSREKKESFPLTVTSAQKNPTAFYLCASMAGLGYEQYFGPGTRLTVT.

This clone was seen a single time. This rearrangement joins TRBV6-5 to TRBJ2-3; unclear D gene. The CDR3 runs to 10 residues. V lost 9 bases, J lost 6 bases, and 7 bases lay in between. The germline V gene encodes CDR1 MNHEY and CDR2 SVGAGI. The CDR3 sequence: CASRWDTQYF. CDR3 nucleotides: TGTGCCAGTCGGTGGGATACGCAGTATTTT.

The CDR3, as DNA: TGTGCCAGCAGTCCGAAGGGACAGCTTAATCAGCCCCAGCATTTT. Amino acid sequence: CASSPKGQLNQPQHF. V and J are TRBV6-5 and TRBJ1-5, with TRBD1 matching over 7 bases. Looked up from germline, CDR1 is MNHEY and CDR2 is SVGAGI. The V gene end was trimmed by 5 bases and the J gene end by 4 bases; junction bases not matched to a gene: 8. The CDR3 length is 15 residues.

The genes are TRBV11-2 and TRBJ2-7; D call uncertain. CDR1 SGHAT and CDR2 FQNNGV come from the germline V gene. Trimming removed 1 base at V and 5 bases at J, with 6 bases between. This CDR3 comprises 12 residues. The CDR3 DNA reads TGTGCCAGCAGCTTAGGATGGGACGAGCAGTACTTC. Its protein is CASSLGWDEQYF.

V usage is TRBV6-5 and J usage is TRBJ2-1; D gene ambiguous. Trimming left V 0 bases short and J 5 bases short, with 5 bases between. CDR3 length: 13 residues. The V gene's germline CDR1 is MNHEY and CDR2 SVGAGI. As DNA, the CDR3 is TGTGCCAGCAGTTACTCGGAGAACAATGAGCAGTTCTTC. It specifies CASSYSENNEQFF.

Notes on this clone: Distinct nucleotide sequences in the sample also encode this CDR3. The chain joins TRBV6-5 to TRBJ2-7; D is unclear. CDR1 and CDR2 (germline): MNHEY, SVGAGI. The CDR3 runs 13 residues. Trimming shortened V by 3 bases and J by 2 bases, and 8 bases separated the two germline ends. The CDR3 protein is CASSYSQAYEQYF. CDR3 bases: TGTGCCAGCAGTTATTCTCAGGCCTACGAGCAGTACTTC.

In this sample, this clone turned up a few times. This chain links TRBV6-1 with TRBJ1-2; D is unresolved. This CDR3 has 16 amino acids. CDR1 and CDR2 (germline): MNHNS, SASEGT. Trimming shortened V by 2 bases and J by 3 bases, and 16 bases separated the two germline ends. Here the CDR3 DNA reads TGTGCCAGCAGTGAATGGGCACGCCACTCTTACTATGGCTACACCTTC. This codes for CASSEWARHSYYGYTF.

V gene TRBV9 combines with J gene TRBJ1-2; possibly TRBD1 for D (5 bases). The V gene lost 4 bases and the J gene lost 5 bases, with 12 bases spanning the gap. CDR1 and CDR2 (germline): SGDLS, YYNGEE. The CDR3 loop spans 13 amino acids. In DNA, the CDR3 is TGTGCCAGCAGCCCCTCAGGGAGGTATGGCTACACCTTC. Amino acids: CASSPSGRYGYTF.

This chain's CDR3 is CASSSIYEQYF. The DNA for the CDR3 is TGTGCCAGCAGCTCAATATACGAGCAGTACTTC. This sequence joins TRBV3-1 (or the pseudogene TRBV3-2) and TRBJ2-7; D is undetermined. CDR1 LGHDT and CDR2 YNNKEL come from the germline V gene (reference sequence). The CDR3 is made up of 11 amino acids. The V end was cut by 5 bases, the J end by 4 bases, with 6 bases between.

The chain is built from TRBV5-4 and TRBJ1-4, with D maybe TRBD1 (5 bases). CDR1 SGHNT and CDR2 YYREEE come from the germline V gene (reference sequence). The V end was cut by 0 bases, the J end by 8 bases, with 14 bases between. This CDR3 has 15 amino acids. The CDR3 loop is CASSLEGLEGEKLFF. DNA for the CDR3: TGTGCCAGCAGCTTGGAAGGGTTAGAGGGGGAAAAACTGTTTTTT.

V is TRBV12-5 and J is TRBJ2-5; 9 nucleotides agree with TRBD2. Trimming removed 1 base from V and 4 bases from J; junction bases left unmatched: 4. CDR3 length equals 15 residues. CDR1 LGHNT and CDR2 FRNRAP come from the germline V gene. CDR3 in DNA: TGTGCTAGTGGTTTGGGCGGGGGGGCCGGAGAGACCCAGTACTTC. This sequence encodes CASGLGGGAGETQYF.

The chain joins TRBV3-1 (or the pseudogene TRBV3-2) to TRBJ1-3; unclear D gene. CDR1 is LGHDT and CDR2 is YNNKEL in the germline V gene (reference sequence). V was clipped by 1 base and J by 0 bases, with 4 bases between them. CDR3 size: 14 residues. The CDR3, as DNA: TGTGCCAGCAGCCAAGGAGGCTCTGGAAACACCATATATTTT. Protein product: CASSQGGSGNTIYF.

This chain links TRBV14 with TRBJ1-5; the D is unclear. The CDR3 spans 14 residues. The ends were cut back, 1 base at V and 2 bases at J, with 6 bases in the middle. Germline CDR1 SGHDN, CDR2 FVKESK. This chain's CDR3 is CASSQGLGNQPQHF. CDR3 DNA: TGTGCCAGCAGCCAAGGGTTGGGCAATCAGCCCCAGCATTTT. Full variable domain (missing parts from reference TRBV14 and TRBJ1-5): EAGVTQFPSHSVIEKGQTVTLRCDPISGHDNLYWYRRVMGKEIKFLLHFVKESKQDESGMPNNRFLAERTGGTYSTLKVQPAELEDSGVYFCASSQGLGNQPQHFGDGTRLSIL.

The CDR3 protein is CASSSGTGGVGNQPQHF. CDR3 coding DNA: TGTGCCAGCAGTTCCGGGACAGGGGGCGTCGGCAATCAGCCCCAGCATTTT. This chain links TRBV27 with TRBJ1-5, with 12 bases that match TRBD1. There are 17 residues in the CDR3. V dropped 4 bases and J dropped 2; count of bases not matched to a gene: 6. Germline V gives CDR1 MNHEY, CDR2 SMNVEV (reference sequence).

The chain employs TRBV5-1 and TRBJ2-7; 9 positions agree with TRBD1. J was trimmed by 3 bases and V by 0 bases; bases with no gene match: 4. The CDR3 sequence is 15 residues long. Germline CDR1 is SGHRS and CDR2 is YFSETQ. The CDR3 region has the DNA TGCGCCAGCAGCTTGGCCACGGGACAGGGCTACGAGCAGTACTTC. This sequence encodes CASSLATGQGYEQYF.

The V and J genes are TRBV5-6 and TRBJ2-2; 10 bases fit TRBD2. The CDR3 is 16 residues long. In germline, CDR1 is SGHDT, CDR2 YYEEEE. J lost 1 base, V lost 0 bases, and 0 bases had no gene match. In nucleotides, the CDR3 is TGTGCCAGCAGCTTGGGACTAGCGGGGAACACCGGGGAGCTGTTTTTT. Translating gives CASSLGLAGNTGELFF.

The V call is TRBV30, the J call TRBJ2-1, with D possibly TRBD1 on 6 matching bases. CDR3 length: 13 amino acids. V was shortened by 8 bases and J by 6 bases, with 17 bases between the two germline ends. Germline CDR1 is GTSNPN and CDR2 is SVGIG (reference sequence). DNA for the CDR3: TGTGCCGGGACAAGGGGTGTTTCCAATGAGCAGTTCTTC. Translation: CAGTRGVSNEQFF.